The entry below describes one T cell receptor (beta chain). Its matching antigen is unknown. The same CDR3 can be traced to other DNA sequences in this sample. V lost 4 bases and J 4 bases, leaving 4 bases between the germline ends. This CDR3 is 10 amino acids long. CDR1 DFQATT and CDR2 SNEGSKA come from the germline V gene (reference sequence). Researchers ran the assay at a deep level. Original processing notes: There were no quality scores in the junction-only immunoSEQ sequences, so filtering differed. Profiled with immunoSEQ multiplex PCR; TCRdb holds only in-frame clones, not every one. V and J calls and clone size are those listed in that table; D and trimming were worked out from the DNA. The sample gives millions of clones, around 95% of which show up once; more than 0.1% is in the top ten. This record comes from a study of shared clonotypes between healthy human individuals. Findings and caveats of the study: The study found approximately 5% of naive CD4 clonotypes shared across a handful of donors.

The TCR comes from a man in his late teens or twenties in good health. The sample was naive CD4+ T cells sorted from blood. The sample's subset: CD45RA+ positively selected. The chain uses TRBV20-1 and TRBJ1-1, with unresolved D. In DNA form, the CDR3 reads TGCAGTGCTAAGGGCACTGAAGCTTTCTTT. It is translated as CSAKGTEAFF.